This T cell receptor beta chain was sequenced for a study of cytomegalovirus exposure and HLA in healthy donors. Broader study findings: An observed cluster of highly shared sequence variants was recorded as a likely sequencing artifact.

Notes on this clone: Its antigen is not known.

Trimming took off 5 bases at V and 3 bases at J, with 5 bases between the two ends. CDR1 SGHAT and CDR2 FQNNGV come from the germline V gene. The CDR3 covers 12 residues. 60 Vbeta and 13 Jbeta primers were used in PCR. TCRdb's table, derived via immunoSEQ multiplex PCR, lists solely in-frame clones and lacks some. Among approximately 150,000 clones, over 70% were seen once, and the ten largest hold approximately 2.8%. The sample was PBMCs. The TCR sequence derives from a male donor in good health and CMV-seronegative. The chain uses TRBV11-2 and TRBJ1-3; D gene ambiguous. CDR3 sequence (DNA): TGTGCCAGCAGCAGCCGTGGAAACACCATATATTTT. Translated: CASSSRGNTIYF.